This T cell receptor beta chain was captured in a study of neoadjuvant anti-PD-1 for oral cavity cancer (dated by TCRdb to the early 2020s). For the study in its entirety: Before undergoing curative-intent surgical resection, most patients got three to four biweekly nivolumab doses at 3 mg/kg. For patients who did not progress, a fourth nivolumab dose was given around day 43, followed by definitive surgical resection on days 50-56. Responders were defined as patients with complete response, partial response or stable disease by RECIST 1.1; non-responders were defined as patients with progression. The parent correlative cohort had over ten patients and a response rate of about 31%. Study-wide findings and limitations: Within PBMCs, T cell clonality (Gini index) was significantly higher in non-responders than responders after neoadjuvant nivolumab. Only a few patients per response group were included in the TCR analyses, and larger cohorts for validation were called for by the authors. Higher pretreatment blood TCRbeta clonality and lower post-treatment tumor TCRbeta clonality were correlated with higher pretreatment blood Treg/Th17 ratios.

Based on the germline V gene, the CDR1 and CDR2 sequences are SGHAT and FQNNGV. The V end loses 0 bases and the J end loses 1 base, and a stretch of 12 bases separates them. The CDR3 runs 16 residues from the cysteine to the phenylalanine. Only the CDR3 part of the read is kept: 48 bases, read in frame from the first base. This clone was found a few times. The target of this receptor is not known. Per-nucleotide qualities are absent, and no much larger clonotype sits a single base away. PBMC libraries used mostly approximately 0.5 ug of input genomic DNA for deep sequencing, with six replicates per sample. The immunoSEQ hsTCRbeta kit was used to prepare TCRbeta libraries, following the manufacturer's instructions. The finished libraries were brought together in one pool at approximately 3.1 nM, which was then read using an Illumina NovaSeq 6000 S4 flow cell. On the authors' methods: The immunoSEQ Analyzer was used for raw data preprocessing and quality control. The analysis was limited to productive rearrangements, and each clonotype was defined by a unique CDR3 amino acid sequence. Repertoire clonality was estimated as the Gini-Simpson index, which was calculated using the R package tcR. Student's t test was used to compare Gini indices, while Pearson correlation assessed associations with tumor size change. What TCRdb holds here is the immuneACCESS table cut down to in-frame rearrangements. Part of the clones is not present; checked against another copy, under half of the missing clones reflect an unresolved V gene, and the others are unexplained. The V and J calls and clone size were taken over from that table, and D and trimming were inferred from the DNA. This sample holds 50,000 to 65,000 clones; roughly 84% were observed only once. Approximately 2.8% of the sample comes from the top ten.

The label giving this sample's time point can be read as: before neoadjuvant nivolumab. None of the patients had received prior systemic or radiation treatment, and all were newly diagnosed with stage II-IVA oral cavity squamous cell carcinoma. The cohort consisted of patients with HPV-negative, locally advanced oral cavity squamous cell carcinoma. Peripheral blood mononuclear cells were analyzed directly and were not maintained or expanded in culture. Samples were obtained from a longitudinal correlative study of a single-arm phase II trial of neoadjuvant nivolumab in oral cavity squamous cell carcinoma. Subject-matched pre- and post-treatment PBMCs and tumors from three responders and three non-responders underwent genomic DNA-based TCRbeta sequencing. Peripheral blood mononuclear cells were drawn once before nivolumab treatment and a second time after treatment, when surgery took place. The Maxwell RSC DNA from Cells kit was used to isolate genomic DNA from PBMCs.

Sequences were derived from PBMCs, sampled before nivolumab (anti-PD-1) treatment. The TCR sequence derives from a person aged 35-79 years with oral cavity squamous cell carcinoma. The V and J genes are TRBV11-2 and TRBJ1-1, with the D gene not confidently named. The base sequence is TGTGCCAGCAGCTTAGATTGGGGTAATAAGAACACTGAAGCTTTCTTT. Its amino acids are CASSLDWGNKNTEAFF.